The subject of this entry is one TCR beta chain. The source of the sample is a study of OX40 agonist ivuxolimab in advanced cancers. Overall study: One hepatocellular carcinoma and a couple of cutaneous melanoma patients partially responded.

Germline lookup yields CDR1 LNHDA and CDR2 SQIVND (reference sequence). Trimming took 8 bases from V and 0 from J; bases not matched to a gene: 5. The CDR3 length is 14 residues. Measured with immunoSEQ multiplex PCR; TCRdb has only the in-frame clones, and not every one. The profile shows roughly 48,000 clones, 75% to 90% of them singletons. The specimen comprised CD4+ or CD8+ T cells sorted from blood, sampled in a trial of the OX40 agonist ivuxolimab. The chain employs TRBV19 and TRBJ1-1; 8 bases are a match to TRBD1. The sequence came from an adult with an advanced solid tumor such as melanoma, head and neck, liver or kidney cancer. For the CDR3, the DNA is TGTGCCAGTTCGACAGGGGCAATGAACACTGAAGCTTTCTTT. Its translation is CASSTGAMNTEAFF.